The entry below describes one T cell receptor beta chain. As yet, its antigen is unknown. By quantitative 5'-RACE with molecular barcodes, the TCR beta libraries were made. One entry per CDR3 protein, called by TCRdb with MiXCR from the 5' RACE reads. The sample holds roughly 450,000 distinct CDR3 sequences, 20% to 30% seen once. The sample originates from a study of CD8 T cells in ankylosing spondylitis. The CDR3 totals 16 residues. Germline trimming cut 5 bases from V and 3 bases from J; bases unmatched to any gene: 4. Germline-derived CDR1 and CDR2 are KGHDR and SFDVKD. General observations from the study: One TCR beta motif, made up of fewer than 10 highly homologous variants, appeared characteristic of ankylosing spondylitis blood. There were earlier reports of some motif variants in reactive arthritis synovial fluid and blood.

The source of this sequence is a male donor with ankylosing spondylitis. The sequenced sample consisted of blood, either unsorted or a sorted T cell fraction (not recorded which). J is TRBJ1-5 and V is TRBV24-1; 12 positions agree with TRBD1. The CDR3 DNA reads as TGTGCCACCAGTGCTATGGGACAGGGGGCCAATCAGCCCCAGCATTTT. Amino acids: CATSAMGQGANQPQHF.